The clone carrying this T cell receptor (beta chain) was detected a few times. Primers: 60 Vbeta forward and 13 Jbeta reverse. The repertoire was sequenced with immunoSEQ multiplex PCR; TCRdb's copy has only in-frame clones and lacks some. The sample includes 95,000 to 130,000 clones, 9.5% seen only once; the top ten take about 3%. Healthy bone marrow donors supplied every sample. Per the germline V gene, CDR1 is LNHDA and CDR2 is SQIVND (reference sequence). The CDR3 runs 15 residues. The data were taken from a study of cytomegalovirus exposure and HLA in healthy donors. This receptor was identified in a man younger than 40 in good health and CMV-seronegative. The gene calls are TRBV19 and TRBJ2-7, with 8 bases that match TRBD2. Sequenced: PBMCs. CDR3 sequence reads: CATTSTGGPDYEQYF. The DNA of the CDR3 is TGTGCTACTACCAGCACGGGAGGGCCGGATTACGAGCAGTACTTC.